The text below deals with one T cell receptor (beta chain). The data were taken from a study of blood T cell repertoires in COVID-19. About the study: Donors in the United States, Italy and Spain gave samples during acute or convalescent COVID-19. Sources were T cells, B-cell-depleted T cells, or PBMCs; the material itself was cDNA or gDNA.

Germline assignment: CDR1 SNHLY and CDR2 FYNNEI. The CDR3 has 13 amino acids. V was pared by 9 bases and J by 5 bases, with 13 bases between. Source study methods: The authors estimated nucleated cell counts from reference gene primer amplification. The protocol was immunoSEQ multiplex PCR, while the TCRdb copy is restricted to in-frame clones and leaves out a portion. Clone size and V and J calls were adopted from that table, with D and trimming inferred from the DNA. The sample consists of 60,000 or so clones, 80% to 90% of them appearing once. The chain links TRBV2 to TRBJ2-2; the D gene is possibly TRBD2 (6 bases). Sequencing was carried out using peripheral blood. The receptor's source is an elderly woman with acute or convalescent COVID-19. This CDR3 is CASTLLATGELFF. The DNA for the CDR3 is TGTGCCAGTACGTTACTAGCTACCGGGGAGCTGTTTTTT.